This T cell receptor (beta chain) was captured in a study of T cell responses to AZD1222 COVID-19 vaccine. General observations from the study: Reportedly, close to half of spike-specific TCRs are directed against unmutated variant regions.

The protocol was immunoSEQ multiplex PCR, while the TCRdb copy is restricted to in-frame clones and leaves out a portion. Of 50,000 to 70,000 clones listed, 86% are singletons. CDR3 length: 12 residues. The V end was cut by 6 bases, the J end by 9 bases, with 14 bases between. Germline V lookup: CDR1 MDHEN, CDR2 SYDVKM. Note on this clone: Its antigen is still unknown.

This sequence joins TRBV28 and TRBJ2-5; a possible D gene is TRBD2 (6 bases). The sequencing used peripheral blood, collected 28 days after the second AZD1222 dose. This sequence originates from an adult who received the AZD1222 COVID-19 vaccine. Here the CDR3 reads CASRDGSRPQYF. The DNA of the CDR3 is TGTGCCAGCAGGGACGGGAGTAGGCCCCAGTACTTC.